This record looks at one T cell receptor beta chain sequence and its context. Its antigen is not yet known. Base qualities are not recorded, but no much larger clone differs from it by a single base. Libraries were made using the immunoSEQ multiplex PCR assay. TCRdb took over this immuneACCESS table, retaining in-frame rearrangements with V and J assigned. Such tables are incomplete; in checked studies, under half of the missing clones stem from an unresolved V gene, and the remainder is unexplained. This sample holds around 72,000 clones; around 80% were observed only once. 7% to 8.5% of the sample lies in the top ten. This record belongs to a study of radiotherapy plus CTLA-4 blockade in lung cancer (dated by TCRdb to the late 2010s). Broadly, across the study: Objective responses occurred in 18% of enrolled patients, and over 30% achieved disease control.

Results the study describes overall, beyond this receptor: After treatment with radiotherapy and ipilimumab, TCR clones that originated in tumors expanded in peripheral blood. Increased serum interferon-beta after radiation, together with early dynamic changes in blood T cell clones, were reported to be the strongest predictors of response.

CDR1 LNHDA and CDR2 SQIVND were looked up in the germline V gene (reference sequence). The trim is 11 bases for V and 4 bases for J, with a gap of 17 bases between the germline ends. From the cysteine through the phenylalanine, the CDR3 covers 13 amino acids. Just CDR3 DNA is preserved here, 39 bases in frame from base 1. In this study, focal radiation therapy paired with CTLA-4 blockade (ipilimumab) was tested in patients who had chemo-refractory metastatic non-small-cell lung cancer. This material consisted of peripheral blood, taken from a patient treated with radiotherapy plus ipilimumab. This clonotype was sampled from a human donor with non-small cell lung cancer who had a complete response to radiotherapy plus ipilimumab. This chain is built from TRBV19 and TRBJ1-2, with a tentative D gene TRBD1 over 5 matching bases. The DNA sequence is TGTGCCGCGGGGCGCATGGCAACCTATGGCTACACCTTC. Translation gives CAAGRMATYGYTF. Supplemented by the reference TRBV19 and TRBJ1-2 proteins around the CDR3, the complete variable domain is DGGITQSPKYLFRKEGQNVTLSCEQNLNHDAMYWYRQDPGQGLRLIYYSQIVNDFQKGDIAEGYSVSREKKESFPLTVTSAQKNPTAFYLCAAGRMATYGYTFGSGTRLTVV.